This T cell receptor beta chain was profiled in a study of T cells in Graves' hyperthyroidism and ophthalmopathy. Overall study findings and caveats: Most expanded thyroid clonotypes above 0.001 also appeared in blood.

Germline lookup yields CDR1 MGHDK and CDR2 SYGVNS. Trimming took 6 bases from V and 8 from J; bases not matched to a gene: 3. This CDR3 is 12 amino acids long. The cohort's ophthalmopathy patients, a group with duration under 3 months, had a Clinical Activity Score of at least 3 and a NOSPECS grade of at least 4. Together with thyroid ultrasound, orbital computed tomography, serum thyroxine and TRAb, clinical symptoms were used for diagnoses. It was RNA transcripts that yielded the amplified TCR beta CDR3 regions. HTBI primers were employed in a first-round RT-PCR of the TCR CDR3. TCRdb recomputed calls from the multiplex PCR reads with MiXCR, one row per CDR3 protein. Here the sample spans 450,000 to 550,000 distinct CDR3 sequences, around 22% being singletons. With regard to this clonotype: What it binds is not known.

The chain combines TRBV25-1 with TRBJ1-4, with 7 bases lining up with TRBD1. Sequencing was done on a sample of blood. The sequence was obtained from a woman aged 25-40 years with Graves' ophthalmopathy. CDR3 nucleotides: TGTGCCAGCAGCCGGACAGGCGAAAAACTGTTTTTT. It specifies CASSRTGEKLFF.